The 29 T cell receptor beta chains listed next were all sequenced from one sample in a study of CD8 T cells in ankylosing spondylitis. TCRdb processed the 5' RACE reads anew with MiXCR; each CDR3 protein has one entry. The data contain approximately 220,000 distinct CDR3 sequences, more than 25% of them singletons. Sample: blood, either unsorted or a sorted T cell fraction (not recorded which). These receptors originate from a male donor with ankylosing spondylitis or in good health (not recorded which).

The V gene is TRBV20-1, the J gene TRBJ2-1, with 8 bases aligning to TRBD2. Germline V lookup: CDR1 DFQATT, CDR2 SNEGSKA (reference sequence). Unmatched junction bases numbered 8, after V lost 2 bases and J lost 8 bases. The CDR3 sequence is 14 residues long. In DNA form, the CDR3 reads TGCAGTGCTAGATCCCCGGGAGGGCTGTATGAGCAGTTCTTC. As protein: CSARSPGGLYEQFF.

The chain links TRBV10-3 to TRBJ1-1; no firm D call. CDR3 length: 14 amino acids. The ends were cut back, 0 bases at V and 2 bases at J, with 7 bases in the middle. In germline, CDR1 is ENHRY, CDR2 SYGVKD. The chain's CDR3 is CAISESGRNTEAFF. In DNA form, the CDR3 reads TGTGCCATCAGTGAGTCTGGACGAAACACTGAAGCTTTCTTT.

This clonotype has a count of ten or more. The CDR3 reads CATRLASSYNSPLHF. CDR3 nucleotide sequence: TGTGCCACGCGCTTAGCCAGCTCCTATAATTCACCCCTCCACTTT. This chain links TRBV12-3 or TRBV12-4 with TRBJ1-6; D remains ambiguous. The CDR3 is 15 amino acids. V was clipped by 10 bases and J by 0 bases, with 13 bases between them.

The sample holds many counts of this clonotype. V usage is TRBV5-1 and J usage is TRBJ2-4, with 15 nucleotides matching TRBD2. V was clipped by 0 bases and J by 3 bases; unmatched bases: 10. Germline V gene lookup returns CDR1 SGHRS and CDR2 YFSETQ. This CDR3 comprises 20 residues. The CDR3 sequence: CASSLAPGLAGGGVKNIQYF. The CDR3 DNA follows: TGCGCCAGCAGCTTGGCTCCGGGACTAGCGGGAGGAGGGGTCAAAAACATTCAGTACTTC.

This clonotype was seen ten or more times. The chain employs TRBV6-2 or TRBV6-3 and TRBJ2-1; a weak D match, TRBD2 (6 bases). The V gene lost 6 bases and the J gene lost 3 bases, with 18 bases spanning the gap. Looked up from germline, CDR1 is MNHEY and CDR2 is SVGEGT. This CDR3 spans 16 amino acids. The CDR3 DNA is TGTGCCAGCAGGTCGACTTATGGGGGAGGCTACAATGAGCAGTTCTTC. It codes for CASRSTYGGGYNEQFF.

The genes are TRBV28 and TRBJ2-6; a possible D gene is TRBD1 (7 bases). Germline V gene lookup returns CDR1 MDHEN and CDR2 SYDVKM. This CDR3 is built from 18 residues. With 9 bases removed from V and 0 bases from J, the gap between germline ends came to 21 bases. The CDR3 region has the DNA TGTGCCAGTTCCTCCGCGGGACAGACGATCTCTGGGGCCAACGTCCTGACTTTC. Its translation is CASSSAGQTISGANVLTF.

The J gene is TRBJ2-3, the V gene TRBV20-1; unclear D gene. Germline V CDR1 and CDR2: DFQATT, SNEGSKA (reference sequence). The ends were cut back, 6 bases at V and 2 bases at J, with 18 bases in the middle. This CDR3 is built from 15 residues. As DNA, the CDR3 is TGCAGTGCCCCACCCGTGAGCTCACCCACAGATACGCAGTATTTT. Its translation: CSAPPVSSPTDTQYF.

The chain combines TRBV21-1 with TRBJ1-5; TRBD1, the table's D call, was not compared with the DNA. TRBV21-1 is marked as a pseudogene. The CDR3 covers 14 residues. The CDR3 sequence: CATPGQESNQPQHF. CDR3 nucleotides: TGTGCCACCCCGGGACAGGAGTCAAATCAGCCCCAGCATTTT.

This chain links TRBV7-6 with TRBJ2-3; TRBD2 aligns across 11 bases. Trimming at V came to 4 bases and at J to 0 bases, leaving 6 bases not matched to a gene. CDR1 and CDR2 (germline): SGHVS, FNYEAQ. This CDR3 is built from 17 residues. CDR3 sequence reads: CASSSHLAGGSTDTQYF. The CDR3 nucleotides are TGTGCCAGCAGCTCCCACCTAGCGGGGGGTAGCACAGATACGCAGTATTTT.

This clonotype was seen repeatedly, ten times or more. The genes are TRBV9 and TRBJ2-2; TRBD2 aligns across 7 bases. The germline gives CDR1 SGDLS, CDR2 YYNGEE. The CDR3 is 16 residues long. With 0 bases clipped from V and 1 base from J, the junction kept 3 bases outside the gene matches. CDR3 nucleotide sequence: TGTGCCAGCAGCGTAGGGGGCGGGGGGAACACCGGGGAGCTGTTTTTT. This encodes CASSVGGGGNTGELFF.

In its sample, this clonotype was seen many times. The chain carries TRBV18 and TRBJ2-3, with D unclear. The length of the CDR3 is 15 residues. Trimming took off 4 bases at V and 1 base at J, with 12 bases between the two ends. Germline CDR1 and CDR2: KGHSH and LQKENI. CDR3 residues: CASSLTPQGTDTQYF. CDR3 DNA: TGTGCCAGCTCACTCACTCCCCAGGGCACAGATACGCAGTATTTT.

The J gene is TRBJ1-1, the V gene TRBV29-1, with unresolved D. Trimming took 4 bases from V and 0 from J, leaving 9 bases between them. Germline CDR1 reads SQVTM; CDR2 reads ANQGSEA. There are 13 residues in the CDR3. CDR3 sequence (DNA): TGCAGCGTTGGCGGGGTCCTGAACACTGAAGCTTTCTTT. Translated, it gives CSVGGVLNTEAFF. Full variable domain (missing parts from reference TRBV29-1 and TRBJ1-1): SAVISQKPSRDICQRGTSLTIQCQVDSQVTMMFWYRQQPGQSLTLIATANQGSEATYESGFVIDKFPISRPNLTFSTLTVSNMSPEDSSIYLCSVGGVLNTEAFFGQGTRLTVV.

This clonotype has a handful of counts. J is TRBJ2-7 and V is TRBV5-1; 7 nucleotides align to TRBD1. This CDR3 is built from 14 residues. V trimming: 4 bases; J trimming: 0 bases; junction bases outside the gene matches: 4. CDR1 SGHRS and CDR2 YFSETQ come from the germline V gene. The CDR3 DNA reads as TGCGCCAGCAGCACCGGACAGGACTCCTACGAGCAGTACTTC. Translating it yields CASSTGQDSYEQYF.

This chain connects TRBV7-3 to TRBJ2-4, with TRBD1 matching 9 bases. The CDR3 loop spans 15 amino acids. The V and J ends lost 3 bases and 1 base, in that order; junction bases with no gene match: 1. Germline V lookup: CDR1 SGHTA, CDR2 FQGTGA. In nucleotides, the CDR3 is TGTGCCAGCAGCTTGGACAGGGGTGCCAAAAACATTCAGTACTTC. Translated, it gives CASSLDRGAKNIQYF. The full variable domain, completed using reference TRBV7-3 and TRBJ2-4, is GAGVSQTPSNKVTEKGKYVELRCDPISGHTALYWYRQSLGQGPEFLIYFQGTGAADDSGLPNDRFFAVRPEGSVSTLKIQRTERGDSAVYLCASSLDRGAKNIQYFGAGTRLSVL.

This clonotype showed up just a few times. This chain connects TRBV7-2 to TRBJ2-7, with D maybe TRBD2 (5 bases). V dropped 2 bases and J dropped 3 bases, with 11 bases sitting between them. Looked up from germline, CDR1 is SGHTA and CDR2 is FQGNSA. The CDR3 extends over 14 amino acids. The CDR3 sequence is CASSLRAVLYEQYF. The CDR3 DNA sequence: TGTGCCAGCAGCTTACGAGCGGTTCTCTACGAGCAGTACTTC.

This sequence joins TRBV4-3 and TRBJ1-1; unclear D gene. In germline, CDR1 is LGHNA, CDR2 YSLEER. The CDR3 is 15 residues long. The ends were cut back, 1 base at V and 5 bases at J, with 14 bases in the middle. The DNA for the CDR3 is TGCGCCAGCAGCCAAGGAATGGGGTTGGGAACTGAAGCTTTCTTT. Its translation: CASSQGMGLGTEAFF.

This clonotype was seen more than once but under ten times. The J gene is TRBJ2-1, the V gene TRBV3-1, with D tentatively TRBD1 or TRBD2 (5 bases each). Germline V gene data show CDR1 as LGHDT and CDR2 as YNNKEL (reference sequence). V was shortened by 1 base and J by 0 bases, with 7 bases between the two germline ends. CDR3 length: 15 residues. The DNA for the CDR3 is TGTGCCAGCAGCCAAGCCGGGACCTCCTACAATGAGCAGTTCTTC. This gives the protein CASSQAGTSYNEQFF.

The table lists this clonotype with many counts. V and J are TRBV5-1 and TRBJ2-5; D is possibly TRBD2 (5 bases). The V end lost 7 bases, the J end lost 1 base, and 14 bases lay between the germline ends. The CDR3 has 14 residues. Germline loops: CDR1 SGHRS, CDR2 YFSETQ. The CDR3 loop reads CASSVGSGQETQYF. The CDR3 DNA reads as TGCGCCAGCTCCGTAGGAAGCGGCCAAGAGACCCAGTACTTC.

Ten or more counts support this clonotype. V gene TRBV12-3 or TRBV12-4 combines with J gene TRBJ1-1; a possible D gene is TRBD1 (5 bases). V gave up 3 bases and J gave up 4 bases, with 9 bases separating them. This CDR3 is 13 amino acids long. CDR3 DNA: TGTGCCAGCAGTTTCGCGGGGGGCACTGAAGCTTTCTTT. Amino acids: CASSFAGGTEAFF.

This clonotype has ten or more counts. The gene calls are TRBV7-9 and TRBJ1-2; 9 positions agree with TRBD1. Germline CDR1 and CDR2: SEHNR and FQNEAQ (reference sequence). The length of the CDR3 is 13 residues. V shed 5 bases and J 4 bases; nucleotides not matched to a gene: 2. The CDR3 DNA follows: TGTGCCAGCAGCGGGACAGGGACCTATGGCTACACCTTC. Protein: CASSGTGTYGYTF.

The rearrangement uses TRBV5-1 and TRBJ2-7; 9 bases map to TRBD1. The V segment lost 4 bases and the J segment 2 bases; nucleotides outside the gene matches: 7. The CDR3 is made up of 15 amino acids. From germline, CDR1 is SGHRS and CDR2 YFSETQ. The CDR3 nucleotides read TGCGCCAGCAGCCCAGGGACAGGGAGTGCCTACGAGCAGTACTTC. Translating gives CASSPGTGSAYEQYF.

The table lists this clonotype with a few counts. CDR3 nucleotides: TGCAGTGCCAAAGGACAGGACTATGGCTACACCTTC. This translates into CSAKGQDYGYTF. The V call is TRBV20-1, the J call TRBJ1-2; 7 nucleotides agree with TRBD1. This CDR3 contains 12 residues. V trimming: 6 bases; J trimming: 3 bases; junction bases outside the gene matches: 4. Germline-derived CDR1 and CDR2 are DFQATT and SNEGSKA (reference sequence).

V is TRBV6-5 and J is TRBJ2-2; 10 bases are shared with TRBD1. Unmatched junction bases numbered 3, after V lost 3 bases and J lost 5 bases. The germline V gene encodes CDR1 MNHEY and CDR2 SVGAGI. The CDR3 loop spans 15 amino acids. CDR3 amino acids: CASSYAGQGTGELFF. The CDR3 nucleotides read TGTGCCAGCAGTTATGCGGGACAGGGGACCGGGGAGCTGTTTTTT.

The CDR3 here is CASSEFAGVDYEQYF. The CDR3 DNA is TGTGCCAGCAGTGAATTCGCAGGGGTGGACTACGAGCAGTACTTC. V usage is TRBV25-1 and J usage is TRBJ2-7; D perhaps matches TRBD1 (6 bases). Germline-derived CDR1 and CDR2 are MGHDK and SYGVNS. V dropped 1 base and J dropped 3 bases, with 13 bases sitting between them. The CDR3 has 15 amino acids.

In its sample, this clonotype was seen many times. The rearrangement uses TRBV4-1 and TRBJ2-1, with 9 bases lining up with TRBD2. In germline, CDR1 is MGHRA, CDR2 YSYEKL. CDR3 length: 16 amino acids. V gave up 0 bases and J gave up 13 bases; unmatched junction bases: 13. In nucleotides, the CDR3 is TGCGCCAGCAGCCAAGATCCGGCTAGCGGGACCCTTGAACAGTTCTTC. It yields the protein CASSQDPASGTLEQFF.

This clonotype was seen many times. This rearrangement joins TRBV6-2 or TRBV6-3 to TRBJ2-4; maybe TRBD1 (6 bases). The V gene lost 6 bases and the J gene lost 2 bases, with 8 bases spanning the gap. CDR3 size: 13 residues. In germline, CDR1 is MNHEY, CDR2 SVGEGT. For the CDR3, the DNA is TGTGCCAGCAGGGACAGTTCCAAAAACATTCAGTACTTC. The encoded protein is CASRDSSKNIQYF.

This clonotype was seen many times. The rearrangement links TRBV6-2 or TRBV6-3 to TRBJ2-3, with 14 positions matching TRBD2. The J segment lost 3 bases and the V segment lost 6 bases, leaving 5 bases of the junction unmatched. This CDR3 has 16 residues. From germline, CDR1 is MNHEY and CDR2 SVGEGT. The CDR3 protein is CASSRTSGRTTDTQYF. The CDR3 DNA follows: TGTGCCAGCAGCCGGACTAGCGGGAGGACTACAGATACGCAGTATTTT.

This clonotype was recorded at least ten times. This chain uses TRBV4-2 with TRBJ2-7, with D perhaps matching TRBD1 or TRBD2 (5 bases each). This CDR3 contains 13 residues. The germline CDR1 and CDR2 sequences are LGHNA and YNFKEQ. V gave up 4 bases and J gave up 4 bases, with 11 bases separating them. The CDR3 is CASSLGTGYEQYF. The CDR3 DNA reads TGTGCCAGCAGCCTTGGGACGGGTTACGAGCAGTACTTC.

This clonotype was seen many times. The V gene is TRBV27, the J gene TRBJ2-3; possible D gene TRBD1, 5 bases. Trimming cost V 4 bases and J 6 bases, with 11 bases left between them. From germline, CDR1 is MNHEY and CDR2 SMNVEV (reference sequence). The CDR3 is made up of 13 amino acids. CDR3 region: CASSYGAWDTQYF. As DNA, the CDR3 is TGTGCCAGCAGTTATGGGGCATGGGATACGCAGTATTTT.